This T cell receptor beta chain was sequenced during a study of patients and donors after allogeneic stem cell transplantation. V was pared by 2 bases and J by 2 bases, with 6 bases of the junction left unmatched. The CDR3 contains 14 residues. Germline lookup yields CDR1 DFQATT and CDR2 SNEGSKA (reference sequence). TCRdb analysed the RT-PCR reads with MiXCR anew, one entry per CDR3 protein. The table records approximately 150,000 distinct CDR3 sequences, roughly 22% of them present only once. The specimen was blood, either unsorted or a sorted T cell fraction (not recorded which). V gene TRBV20-1 combines with J gene TRBJ2-7; TRBD1 matches at 7 bases. The sequence came from a human donor who was either an allogeneic HSCT recipient or a stem cell or donor lymphocyte infusion donor (not recorded which). It is not recorded whose cells these are; they may come from a transplant donor. The CDR3 reads CSARTDRATYEQYF. For the CDR3, the DNA is TGCAGTGCTAGAACCGACAGGGCGACCTACGAGCAGTACTTC.